The following is a TCR beta chain sequence with its context. As yet, its antigen is unknown. Profiled with immunoSEQ multiplex PCR; TCRdb holds only in-frame clones, not every one. Of some 40,000 clones in the sample, 80% to 95% were seen once. The CDR3 has 16 residues. J lost 4 bases, V lost 1 base, and 4 bases had no gene match. Germline V lookup: CDR1 SEHNR, CDR2 FQNEAQ (reference sequence). The investigators sampled blood at baseline, at cycle 4 day 1, and at cycle 7 day 1. These data originate in a study of OX40 agonist ivuxolimab in advanced cancers. Study summary: The patients' treatment was ivuxolimab, an agonistic anti-OX40 (CD134) antibody. Partial responses were recorded for three patients, including one with hepatocellular carcinoma and two with cutaneous melanoma. Study-level points and caveats: Some of the nonresponding patients also showed low levels of normalized T-cell clonal expansion.

This chain uses TRBV7-9 with TRBJ2-1; TRBD1 agrees at 10 bases. The starting material was CD4+ or CD8+ T cells sorted from blood, obtained in a trial of the OX40 agonist ivuxolimab. The sequence came from an adult with an advanced solid tumor such as melanoma, head and neck, liver or kidney cancer. The CDR3 DNA is TGTGCCAGCAGCTTAGTTGGGACAGGGGCTTACAATGAGCAGTTCTTC. It translates to CASSLVGTGAYNEQFF.